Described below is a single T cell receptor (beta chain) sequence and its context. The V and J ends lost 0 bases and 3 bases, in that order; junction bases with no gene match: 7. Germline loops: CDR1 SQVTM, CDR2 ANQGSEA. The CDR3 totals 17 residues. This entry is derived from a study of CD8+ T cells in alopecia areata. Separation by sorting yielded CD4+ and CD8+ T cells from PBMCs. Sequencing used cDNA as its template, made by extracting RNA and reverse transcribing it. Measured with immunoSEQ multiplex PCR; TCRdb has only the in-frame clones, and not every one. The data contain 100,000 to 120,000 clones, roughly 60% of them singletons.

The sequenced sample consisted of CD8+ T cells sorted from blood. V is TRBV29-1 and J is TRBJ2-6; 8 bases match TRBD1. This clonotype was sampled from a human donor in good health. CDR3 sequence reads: CSVEDQQGAVGANVLTF. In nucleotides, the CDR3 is TGCAGCGTTGAAGATCAGCAGGGGGCGGTTGGGGCCAACGTCCTGACTTTC.